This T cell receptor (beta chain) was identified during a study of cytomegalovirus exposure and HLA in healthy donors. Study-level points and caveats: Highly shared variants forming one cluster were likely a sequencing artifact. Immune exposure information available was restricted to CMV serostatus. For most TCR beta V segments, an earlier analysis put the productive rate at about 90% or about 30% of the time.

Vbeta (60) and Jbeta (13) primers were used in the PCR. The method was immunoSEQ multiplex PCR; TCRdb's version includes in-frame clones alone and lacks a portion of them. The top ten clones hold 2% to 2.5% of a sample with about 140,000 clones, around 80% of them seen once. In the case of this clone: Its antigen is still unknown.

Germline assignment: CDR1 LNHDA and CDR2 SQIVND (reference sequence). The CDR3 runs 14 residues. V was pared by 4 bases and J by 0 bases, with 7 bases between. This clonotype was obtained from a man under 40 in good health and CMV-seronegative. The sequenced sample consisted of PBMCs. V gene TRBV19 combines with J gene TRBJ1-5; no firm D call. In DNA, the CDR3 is TGTGCCAGTAGTAGTCGTTATAGCAATCAGCCCCAGCATTTT. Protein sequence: CASSSRYSNQPQHF.